These T cell receptor beta chains were read from a single sample in a study of vaccination and CD4 T cells after COVID-19. In TCRdb, the PCR reads were re-called with MiXCR into one record per CDR3 protein. This sample carries 16,000 or so distinct CDR3 sequences, about 45% of them seen once, and the ten largest clones take approximately 7.4%. Their specific antigens are unknown. The sample in question was CD4+ T cells from blood, cultured in vitro, obtained after SARS-CoV-2 vaccination. These receptors all stem from a human donor who had recovered from COVID-19. The CDR3 runs from the conserved cysteine through the conserved F or W. The order of the fields is V gene, D gene, J gene, clone size, CDR3 DNA, CDR3 protein. The D gene is left open where the match is weak. Rows give clone size only sometimes, using once, few, many, or a class for an expanded clone.

v_call: TRBV20-1; d_call: .; j_call: TRBJ2-3; clone_size: .; cdr3_nt: TGCAGTGCTGGGGGTTGGGGGCGGGACCCCGCCGGTACGCAGTATTTT; cdr3_aa: CSAGGWGRDPAGTQYF
v_call: TRBV6-5; d_call: .; j_call: TRBJ2-7; clone_size: few; cdr3_nt: TGTGCCAGCAGTTCCCATCGTTCCTACGAGCAGTACTTC; cdr3_aa: CASSSHRSYEQYF
v_call: TRBV20-1; d_call: TRBD1; j_call: TRBJ2-7; clone_size: few; cdr3_nt: TGCAGTGCTACAAGACCGGGACAGCACTACGAGCAGTACTTC; cdr3_aa: CSATRPGQHYEQYF
v_call: TRBV27; d_call: TRBD2; j_call: TRBJ2-1; clone_size: .; cdr3_nt: TGTGCCAGCAGTCCCCGCGGGGGGAGCTCCTACAATGAGCAGTTCTTC; cdr3_aa: CASSPRGGSSYNEQFF
v_call: TRBV30; d_call: .; j_call: TRBJ1-2; clone_size: .; cdr3_nt: TGTGCCTGGACCAGACAGAACTATGGCTACACCTTC; cdr3_aa: CAWTRQNYGYTF
v_call: TRBV18; d_call: .; j_call: TRBJ2-7; clone_size: .; cdr3_nt: TGTGCCAGCTCGAGGGATTACTCCTACGAGCAGTACTTC; cdr3_aa: CASSRDYSYEQYF
v_call: TRBV6-2/TRBV6-3; d_call: .; j_call: TRBJ2-3; clone_size: .; cdr3_nt: TGTGCCAGCAGTTACTCGAGTACGGGAAGGAGTCAAGATACGCAGTATTTT; cdr3_aa: CASSYSSTGRSQDTQYF
v_call: TRBV7-2; d_call: .; j_call: TRBJ2-3; clone_size: .; cdr3_nt: TGTGCCAGCAGCTGGAGGGCAGATACGCAGTATTTT; cdr3_aa: CASSWRADTQYF
v_call: TRBV20-1; d_call: .; j_call: TRBJ2-1; clone_size: .; cdr3_nt: TGCAGTGCTAGAGATAATCCCTCAGAGCAGTTCTTC; cdr3_aa: CSARDNPSEQFF
v_call: TRBV12-3/TRBV12-4; d_call: .; j_call: TRBJ1-2; clone_size: .; cdr3_nt: TGTGCCAGCGCTGCTTCTAACTATGGCTACACCTTC; cdr3_aa: CASAASNYGYTF
v_call: TRBV5-6; d_call: TRBD1; j_call: TRBJ2-2; clone_size: .; cdr3_nt: TGTGCCAGCAGCTGGAGACGGACAGGGGCCGGGGAGCTGTTTTTT; cdr3_aa: CASSWRRTGAGELFF
v_call: TRBV6-1; d_call: .; j_call: TRBJ2-2; clone_size: .; cdr3_nt: TGTGCCAGCAGTCAGGGGGAGGCCACCGGGGAGCTGTTTTTT; cdr3_aa: CASSQGEATGELFF
v_call: TRBV6-1; d_call: .; j_call: TRBJ2-1; clone_size: few; cdr3_nt: TGTGCCAGCAGCATAGGCCTCGGGTTCCCCCCGCGCACTGAGCAGTTCTTC; cdr3_aa: CASSIGLGFPPRTEQFF
v_call: TRBV6-1; d_call: TRBD2; j_call: TRBJ2-7; clone_size: few; cdr3_nt: TGTGCCACCCGGAGCGGGATGATCGGCGAGCAGTACTTC; cdr3_aa: CATRSGMIGEQYF
v_call: TRBV7-8; d_call: .; j_call: TRBJ2-2; clone_size: few; cdr3_nt: TGTGCCAGCAGCTTATTCGTGGACACCGGGGAGCTGTTTTTT; cdr3_aa: CASSLFVDTGELFF
v_call: TRBV7-2; d_call: .; j_call: TRBJ1-3; clone_size: .; cdr3_nt: TGTGCCAGCAGCTTTCAGACAGGTTTCGTCTCTGGAAACACCATATATTTT; cdr3_aa: CASSFQTGFVSGNTIYF
v_call: TRBV6-1; d_call: .; j_call: TRBJ1-5; clone_size: .; cdr3_nt: TGTGCCAGCAGCCGAAGGCATCAGCCCCAGCATTTT; cdr3_aa: CASSRRHQPQHF
v_call: TRBV2; d_call: .; j_call: TRBJ2-1; clone_size: .; cdr3_nt: TGTGCCAGCAGTGACGGTTTGGGCGCGAGGGCCTACAATGAGCAGTTCTTC; cdr3_aa: CASSDGLGARAYNEQFF
v_call: TRBV12-3/TRBV12-4; d_call: .; j_call: TRBJ2-1; clone_size: few; cdr3_nt: TGTGCCAGCAGCCCTGGTGGCGAGCAGTTCTTC; cdr3_aa: CASSPGGEQFF
v_call: TRBV30; d_call: .; j_call: TRBJ2-7; clone_size: .; cdr3_nt: TGTGCCTGGAGTTTGGCCGGCGAGCAGTACTTC; cdr3_aa: CAWSLAGEQYF
v_call: TRBV19; d_call: .; j_call: TRBJ1-2; clone_size: .; cdr3_nt: TGTGCCAGTAGTATATCAGGGGCAGGGATCTCTGGAGGCTACACCTTC; cdr3_aa: CASSISGAGISGGYTF
v_call: TRBV6-1; d_call: TRBD2; j_call: TRBJ2-2; clone_size: .; cdr3_nt: TGTGCCAGCAGTCCCTGGACTAGCGGGAGGAGTACCGGGGAGCTGTTTTTT; cdr3_aa: CASSPWTSGRSTGELFF
v_call: TRBV20-1; d_call: TRBD1; j_call: TRBJ1-2; clone_size: medium-sized; cdr3_nt: TGCAGTGCTAATACGGGACAGGTCGATGGCTACACCTTC; cdr3_aa: CSANTGQVDGYTF
v_call: TRBV2; d_call: .; j_call: TRBJ2-7; clone_size: .; cdr3_nt: TGTGCCAGCAGTGAATCGGGCTACGAGCAGTACTTC; cdr3_aa: CASSESGYEQYF
v_call: TRBV10-3; d_call: .; j_call: TRBJ2-5; clone_size: .; cdr3_nt: TGTGCCAGCCAAGTAGGTCCGCAAGAGACCCAGTACTTC; cdr3_aa: CASQVGPQETQYF
v_call: TRBV15; d_call: TRBD2; j_call: TRBJ2-3; clone_size: few; cdr3_nt: TGTGCCACCAGCACTCGACTAGCGGGAGGAAAAACAGATACGCAGTATTTT; cdr3_aa: CATSTRLAGGKTDTQYF
v_call: TRBV4-1; d_call: .; j_call: TRBJ1-5; clone_size: .; cdr3_nt: TGCGCCAGCAGCCAAACGAATCAGCCCCAGCATTTT; cdr3_aa: CASSQTNQPQHF
v_call: TRBV5-5; d_call: .; j_call: TRBJ2-7; clone_size: .; cdr3_nt: TGTGCCAGCAGCGCCTACTGGGCCCAAAACTACGAGCAGTACTTC; cdr3_aa: CASSAYWAQNYEQYF
v_call: TRBV11-1; d_call: .; j_call: TRBJ2-2; clone_size: .; cdr3_nt: TGTGCCAGCAGCCTAAGGGCCGTGGGGACCGGGGAGCTGTTTTTT; cdr3_aa: CASSLRAVGTGELFF
v_call: TRBV2; d_call: .; j_call: TRBJ1-1; clone_size: .; cdr3_nt: TGTGCGCAGCTGGAGGGGCTGGACACTGAAGCTTTCTTT; cdr3_aa: CAQLEGLDTEAFF
v_call: TRBV7-2; d_call: TRBD2; j_call: TRBJ2-5; clone_size: .; cdr3_nt: TGTGCCAGCAGTTCCGGGACTAGCGGTCAAGAGACCCAGTACTTC; cdr3_aa: CASSSGTSGQETQYF
v_call: TRBV29-1; d_call: TRBD2; j_call: TRBJ2-3; clone_size: .; cdr3_nt: TGCAGTGTGTGGGGGAGCGGGGGCACAGATACGCAGTATTTT; cdr3_aa: CSVWGSGGTDTQYF
v_call: TRBV4-2; d_call: .; j_call: TRBJ1-1; clone_size: few; cdr3_nt: TGTGCCAGCAGCCAAGATAGTAGGCAGGGAAACACTGAAGCTTTCTTT; cdr3_aa: CASSQDSRQGNTEAFF
v_call: TRBV20-1; d_call: TRBD2; j_call: TRBJ2-6; clone_size: few; cdr3_nt: TGCAGTGCTAGAGGTGGGACTAGCGGGATGTCTGGGGCCAACGTCCTGACTTTC; cdr3_aa: CSARGGTSGMSGANVLTF
v_call: TRBV5-1; d_call: TRBD2; j_call: TRBJ2-2; clone_size: .; cdr3_nt: TGCGCCAGCCGGTCCAACTTAGCGGGAGGGAGCCCCGGGGAGCTGTTTTTT; cdr3_aa: CASRSNLAGGSPGELFF
v_call: TRBV5-8; d_call: TRBD1; j_call: TRBJ2-2; clone_size: .; cdr3_nt: TGTGCCAGCAGCCCGGGACAGGGGTTCACCGGGGAGCTGTTTTTT; cdr3_aa: CASSPGQGFTGELFF
v_call: TRBV6-1; d_call: TRBD1; j_call: TRBJ2-7; clone_size: .; cdr3_nt: TGTGCCAGCAGCCCCGCCGGACAGGGCTACGAGCAGTACTTC; cdr3_aa: CASSPAGQGYEQYF
v_call: TRBV20-1; d_call: TRBD1; j_call: TRBJ1-1; clone_size: .; cdr3_nt: TGCAGTGCTAGAGTACCCGGGACAGATGAAGCTTTCTTT; cdr3_aa: CSARVPGTDEAFF
v_call: TRBV18; d_call: TRBD1; j_call: TRBJ2-1; clone_size: .; cdr3_nt: TGTGCCAGCTCACCTGGACAGGGTAACTACAATGAGCAGTTCTTC; cdr3_aa: CASSPGQGNYNEQFF
v_call: TRBV20-1; d_call: TRBD1; j_call: TRBJ2-2; clone_size: .; cdr3_nt: TGCAGTGCAAGACAGGGAAGTTTGGCCGGGGAGCTGTTTTTT; cdr3_aa: CSARQGSLAGELFF
v_call: TRBV6-1; d_call: .; j_call: TRBJ2-1; clone_size: .; cdr3_nt: TGTGCCAGCAGTGCGCCGGGACGGTCCTACAATGAGCAGTTCTTC; cdr3_aa: CASSAPGRSYNEQFF
v_call: TRBV7-2; d_call: .; j_call: TRBJ2-5; clone_size: .; cdr3_nt: TGTGCCAGCAGCTTGTACCAAGAGACCCAGTACTTC; cdr3_aa: CASSLYQETQYF
v_call: TRBV19; d_call: .; j_call: TRBJ2-6; clone_size: .; cdr3_nt: TGTGCCACCGCGCAGGGGTCAAGCTCTGGGGCCAACGTCCTGACTTTC; cdr3_aa: CATAQGSSSGANVLTF
v_call: TRBV10-3; d_call: .; j_call: TRBJ2-3; clone_size: .; cdr3_nt: TGTGCCATCAGTGAGGAGCGCAGGGTTGGAGATACGCAGTATTTT; cdr3_aa: CAISEERRVGDTQYF
v_call: TRBV28; d_call: .; j_call: TRBJ2-3; clone_size: .; cdr3_nt: TGTGCCAGCAGGATCCCCTTGGGAGGAGGGCAGTATTTT; cdr3_aa: CASRIPLGGGQYF
v_call: TRBV28; d_call: TRBD2; j_call: TRBJ2-7; clone_size: .; cdr3_nt: TGTGCCAGCAGTTCGGGCGGGAGAGTGGTCTACGAGCAGTACTTC; cdr3_aa: CASSSGGRVVYEQYF
v_call: TRBV19; d_call: .; j_call: TRBJ2-5; clone_size: .; cdr3_nt: TGTGCCAGTAGTACCGGACCGGGAAAAGAGACCCAGTACTTC; cdr3_aa: CASSTGPGKETQYF
v_call: TRBV15; d_call: TRBD2; j_call: TRBJ2-3; clone_size: medium-sized; cdr3_nt: TGTGCCACCAGCACGGGACTAGCGGACTCAGATACGCAGTATTTT; cdr3_aa: CATSTGLADSDTQYF
v_call: TRBV5-4; d_call: TRBD2; j_call: TRBJ2-3; clone_size: .; cdr3_nt: TGTGCCAGCAGAAGTGGGACTAGCGGGGAGACGCAGTATTTT; cdr3_aa: CASRSGTSGETQYF
v_call: TRBV7-3; d_call: TRBD2; j_call: TRBJ2-1; clone_size: few; cdr3_nt: TGTGCCAGCAGCCTCAGACTAGCGGAGTACAATGAGCAGTTCTTC; cdr3_aa: CASSLRLAEYNEQFF
v_call: TRBV2; d_call: .; j_call: TRBJ1-2; clone_size: medium-sized; cdr3_nt: TGTGCCAGCAGATATACTAACACGGGCGTAGGCTACACCTTC; cdr3_aa: CASRYTNTGVGYTF
v_call: TRBV6-1; d_call: TRBD2; j_call: TRBJ2-1; clone_size: .; cdr3_nt: TGTGCCAGCACCGGGACTAGCGGGATATTGATGGAGTTCTTC; cdr3_aa: CASTGTSGILMEFF
v_call: TRBV20-1; d_call: .; j_call: TRBJ1-4; clone_size: .; cdr3_nt: TGCAGTGCTGCTCCCCCGGGGACTGAAAAACTGTTTTTT; cdr3_aa: CSAAPPGTEKLFF
v_call: TRBV7-3; d_call: .; j_call: TRBJ1-1; clone_size: .; cdr3_nt: TGTGCCAGCAGCTTAACGTCCCGGAACACTGAAGCTTTCTTT; cdr3_aa: CASSLTSRNTEAFF